This T cell receptor (beta chain) was observed in a study of response to subunit inactivated influenza vaccine (dated by TCRdb to 2017 to 2018). Notes on the research overall: Deep quantitative profiling of the T cell receptor repertoire was used in the study to follow responses to a trivalent subunit inactivated influenza vaccine. Summary of the overall study and its limitations: It was suggested by the authors that each seasonal influenza vaccination may recruit only a limited number of new T cells.

Trimming takes 0 bases from V and 2 bases from J, and the germline ends sit 11 bases apart. The germline V gene (reference sequence) provides CDR1 MNHEY and CDR2 SMNVEV. Its CDR3 holds 15 amino acids, cysteine through phenylalanine. Of the read, only the CDR3 DNA is kept; its 45 bases are in frame from base 1. Library prep was done by RT-PCR. These reads were obtained on an Illumina HiSeq 2500. TCRdb reran the public reads through fastp at Q25 and MiXCR, keeping productive beta chains. Each CDR3 protein gets just one entry, which takes the most common genes and DNA from the rows behind it. The table for this sample lists around 530,000 distinct CDR3 sequences; 16% of them were counted only once. The ten biggest clones cover roughly 3% of the sample. This clonotype was seen a handful of times. Its antigen is currently not known. No per-base quality is available; no much larger clone lies one base away.

The material was CD4+ T cells sorted from PBMCs, obtained less than 30 months after vaccination. The receptor comes from a man between 50 and 75 years old who received an inactivated influenza vaccine. Donor details come from another sample of the same person, matched by shared clones. The V gene is TRBV27 and the J gene is TRBJ2-7, with TRBD2 perhaps the D gene, on 5 matching bases. The CDR3 reads CASSLSLDGTYEQYF. DNA sequence: TGTGCCAGCAGTTTATCGCTGGACGGGACCTACGAGCAGTACTTC.